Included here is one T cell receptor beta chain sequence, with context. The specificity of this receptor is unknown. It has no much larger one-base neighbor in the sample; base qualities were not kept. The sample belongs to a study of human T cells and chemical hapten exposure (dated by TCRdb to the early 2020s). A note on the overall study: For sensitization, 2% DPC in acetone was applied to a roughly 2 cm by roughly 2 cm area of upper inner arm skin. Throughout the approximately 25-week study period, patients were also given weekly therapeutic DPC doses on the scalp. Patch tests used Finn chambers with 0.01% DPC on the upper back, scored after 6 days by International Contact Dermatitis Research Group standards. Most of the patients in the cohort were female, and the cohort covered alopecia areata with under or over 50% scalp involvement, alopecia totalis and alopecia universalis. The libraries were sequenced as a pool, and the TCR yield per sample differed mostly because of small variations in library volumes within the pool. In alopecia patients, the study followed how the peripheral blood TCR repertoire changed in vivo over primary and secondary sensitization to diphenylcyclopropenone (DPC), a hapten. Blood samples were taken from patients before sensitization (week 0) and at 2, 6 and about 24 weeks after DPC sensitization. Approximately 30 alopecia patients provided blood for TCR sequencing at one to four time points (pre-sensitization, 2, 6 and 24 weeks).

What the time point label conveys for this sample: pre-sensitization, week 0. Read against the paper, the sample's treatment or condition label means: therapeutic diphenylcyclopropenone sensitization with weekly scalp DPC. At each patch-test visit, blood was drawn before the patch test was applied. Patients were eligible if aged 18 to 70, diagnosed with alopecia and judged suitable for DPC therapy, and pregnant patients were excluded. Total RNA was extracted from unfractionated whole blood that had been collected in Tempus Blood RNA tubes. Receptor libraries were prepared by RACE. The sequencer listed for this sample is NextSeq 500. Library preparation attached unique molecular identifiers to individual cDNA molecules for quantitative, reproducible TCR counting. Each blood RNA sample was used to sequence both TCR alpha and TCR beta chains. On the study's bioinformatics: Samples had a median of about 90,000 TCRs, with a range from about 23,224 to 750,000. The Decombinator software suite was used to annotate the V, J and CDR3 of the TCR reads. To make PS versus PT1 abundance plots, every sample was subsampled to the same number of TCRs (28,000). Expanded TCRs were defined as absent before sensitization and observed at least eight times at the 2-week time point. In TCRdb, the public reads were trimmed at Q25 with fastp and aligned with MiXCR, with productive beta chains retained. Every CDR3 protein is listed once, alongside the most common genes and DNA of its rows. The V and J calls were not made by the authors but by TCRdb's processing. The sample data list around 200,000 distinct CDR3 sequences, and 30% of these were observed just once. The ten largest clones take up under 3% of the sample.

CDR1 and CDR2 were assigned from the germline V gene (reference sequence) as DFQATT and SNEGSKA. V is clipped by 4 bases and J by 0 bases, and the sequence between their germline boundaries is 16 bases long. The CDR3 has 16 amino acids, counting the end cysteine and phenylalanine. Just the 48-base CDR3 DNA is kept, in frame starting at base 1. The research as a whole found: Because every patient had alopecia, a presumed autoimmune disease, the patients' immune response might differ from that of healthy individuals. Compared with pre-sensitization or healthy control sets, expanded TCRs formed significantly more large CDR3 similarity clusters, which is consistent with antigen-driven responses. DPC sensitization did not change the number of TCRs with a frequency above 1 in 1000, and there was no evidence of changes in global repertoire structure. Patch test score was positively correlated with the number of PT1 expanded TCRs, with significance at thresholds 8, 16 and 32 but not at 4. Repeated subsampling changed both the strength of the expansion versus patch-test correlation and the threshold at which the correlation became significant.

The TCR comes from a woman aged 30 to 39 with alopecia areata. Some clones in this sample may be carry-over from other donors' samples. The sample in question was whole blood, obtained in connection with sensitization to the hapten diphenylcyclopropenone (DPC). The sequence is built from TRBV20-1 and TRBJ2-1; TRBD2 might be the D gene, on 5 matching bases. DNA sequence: TGCAGTGCTAACGGTAACACTAGGAGCTCCTACAATGAGCAGTTCTTC. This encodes CSANGNTRSSYNEQFF.